This TCR beta chain was sequenced in a study of cytomegalovirus exposure and HLA in healthy donors. The study ran its PCR with 60 Vbeta and 13 Jbeta primers. Method: immunoSEQ multiplex PCR; TCRdb's copy keeps in-frame clones and lacks some. The repertoire consists of about 190,000 clones, with over 75% occurring once and the leading ten covering 3.8%. The CDR3 length is 14 residues. Trimming stripped 5 bases from V and 5 bases from J, with 15 bases between. The germline gives CDR1 SGHNT, CDR2 YENEEA. Sequenced input: PBMCs. The TCR originated in a man in his fifties or sixties in good health and CMV-seronegative. The chain joins TRBV11-3 to TRBJ1-1; possibly TRBD1 for D (5 bases). CDR3 sequence reads: CASSLYGGSTEAFF. Written as DNA, the CDR3 is TGTGCCAGCAGCCTCTACGGGGGTTCGACTGAAGCTTTCTTT.